The T cell receptor (beta chain) under discussion was sequenced for a study of blood T cells in healthy people across ages. The study, taken as a whole, reports: Getting older went along with TCR beta diversity per million T cells dropping roughly linearly. Donor CMV status was unknown, possibly confounding expanded clonotype changes. Researchers judged that diversity estimates from one million T cells fell short of true values.

A second 7 to 11 cycle PCR used barcoded and J-beta primers. TCRdb passed the 5' RACE reads through MiXCR, listing each CDR3 protein once. The sample consists of hundreds of thousands of distinct CDR3 sequences, around 48% of them appearing once. Worth noting for this clonotype: What it binds is unknown.

Germline CDR1 reads DFQATT; CDR2 reads SNEGSKA (reference sequence). CDR3 length: 17 residues. J gave up 2 bases and V 1 base, and 13 bases lay outside the gene matches. The people who gave samples were healthy Caucasians from Russia, aged about 6 to 95. The J gene is TRBJ2-7, the V gene TRBV20-1; TRBD1 matches 8 bases. Sequences were obtained from blood. The receptor comes from an older man in good health. The CDR3 sequence is CSARASQSGTGPYEQYF. The CDR3 nucleotides are TGCAGTGCTAGAGCATCCCAGTCCGGGACAGGACCCTACGAGCAGTACTTC.